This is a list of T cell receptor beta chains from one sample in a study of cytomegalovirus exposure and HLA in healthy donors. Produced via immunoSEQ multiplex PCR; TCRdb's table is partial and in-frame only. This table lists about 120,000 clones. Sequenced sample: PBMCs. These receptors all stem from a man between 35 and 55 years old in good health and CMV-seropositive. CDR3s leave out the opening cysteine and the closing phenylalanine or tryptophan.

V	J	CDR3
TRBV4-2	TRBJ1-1	ASSQDRIGTEAF
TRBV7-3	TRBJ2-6	ASSLTQGLGANVLT
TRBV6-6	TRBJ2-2	ASSYDRLAGELF
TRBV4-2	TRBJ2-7	ASSQGQGATTIYEQY
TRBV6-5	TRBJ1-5	ASRRRPADLRTQH
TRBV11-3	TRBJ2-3	ASSPRQGADTQY
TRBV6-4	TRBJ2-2	ASRKGLGGTGELF
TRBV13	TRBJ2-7	ASSLYLSILAGSGYEQY
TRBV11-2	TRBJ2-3	ASSSSGTGVLLNTDTQY
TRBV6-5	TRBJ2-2	ASGLGVSGELF
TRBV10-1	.	ASSESGDKAYEQY
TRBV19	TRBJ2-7	ASSIDLSRPEQY
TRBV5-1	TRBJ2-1	ASSYGLAGVDEQF
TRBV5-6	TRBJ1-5	ASSRGINQPQH
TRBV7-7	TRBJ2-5	ASSLDLKGVQY
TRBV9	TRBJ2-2	ASSVGRGGGYNTGELF